The sequence of this TCR beta chain was determined in a study of blood T cell repertoires in COVID-19. Across the whole study: The United States, Italy and Spain supplied acute and convalescent COVID-19 samples. Sources were T cells, B-cell-depleted T cells, or PBMCs; the material itself was cDNA or gDNA.

Authors' methods: Estimation of nucleated cell counts relied on the amplification of reference gene primers. Sequenced by immunoSEQ multiplex PCR; TCRdb stores in-frame clones only, minus some. V and J calls and clone size are those listed in that table; D and trimming were worked out from the DNA. In the table there are 150,000 or so clones, about 88% of which are singletons. The CDR3 has 18 amino acids. J was trimmed by 11 bases and V by 0 bases; bases with no gene match: 19. In germline, CDR1 is LNHNV, CDR2 YYDKDF (reference sequence). The chain recombines TRBV15 with TRBJ2-1, with TRBD2 matching over 7 bases. Sequencing input: peripheral blood. The sequence was obtained from a woman older than 75 with acute or convalescent COVID-19. Here the CDR3 DNA reads TGTGCCACCAGCAGAGATAGAACTATGGGGGGGGTCGAGGTTAAGCAGTTCTTC. Translating gives CATSRDRTMGGVEVKQFF.